The rows below give T cell receptor beta chains drawn from one sample of a study of human T cells and chemical hapten exposure. TCRdb reanalysed the RACE reads using MiXCR and keeps one entry per CDR3 protein. The sample yields about 190,000 distinct CDR3 sequences, roughly a quarter seen once. The input for sequencing was whole blood, taken in connection with sensitization to the hapten diphenylcyclopropenone (DPC). The receptors stem from a woman aged 40 to 50 with alopecia areata. Some clones in this sample may be carry-over from other donors' samples. Each CDR3 is given with its conserved first and last residue. The order of the fields is D gene, V gene, CDR3 length, J gene, clone size, CDR3 DNA, CDR3 protein. D genes are given only for firm matches. Size tells how often a clone was seen (once, few, many) or the class of an expanded clone, and some rows leave it out.

NA,TRBV5-1,12,TRBJ2-7,few,TGCGCCAGCAGCTTTGGGGGCTACGAGCAGTACTTC,CASSFGGYEQYF
NA,TRBV27,13,TRBJ2-5,few,TGTGCCAGCAGTTTAAGAGGGGAAGAGACCCAGTACTTC,CASSLRGEETQYF
NA,TRBV20-1,16,TRBJ2-3,NA,TGCAGTGCGCGTCAGGGGGCGGGAGGGAGCGCAGATACGCAGTATTTT,CSARQGAGGSADTQYF
NA,TRBV10-3,13,TRBJ2-3,many,TGTGCCATCGGGGGGCAGATTGCAGATACGCAGTATTTT,CAIGGQIADTQYF
NA,TRBV6-2/TRBV6-3,14,TRBJ1-1,NA,TGTGCCAGCAGTTATATGAGGGGGAGCACTGAAGCTTTCTTT,CASSYMRGSTEAFF
TRBD2,TRBV28,14,TRBJ2-7,few,TGTGCCAGCAGTTCAACTAGCGGGAGGTACGAGCAGTACTTC,CASSSTSGRYEQYF
NA,TRBV27,15,TRBJ2-5,few,TGTGCCAGCAGTGAGCTCGATACCACTGCTGGGACCCAGTACTTC,CASSELDTTAGTQYF
NA,TRBV28,14,TRBJ1-5,NA,TGTGCCAGCAGTTTATCGGCAGGGAATCAGCCCCAGCATTTT,CASSLSAGNQPQHF
NA,TRBV29-1,11,TRBJ2-7,many,TGCAGCGTTGGGGGGTCCTACGAGCAGTACTTC,CSVGGSYEQYF
TRBD2,TRBV20-1,14,TRBJ2-7,NA,TGCAGTGCTCTCTCGGCGGGAGGGCCCTACGAGCAGTACTTC,CSALSAGGPYEQYF
NA,TRBV28,15,TRBJ2-1,NA,TGTGCCAGCAGTTTCGGGAGCCGGCCCTACAATGAGCAGTTCTTC,CASSFGSRPYNEQFF
NA,TRBV10-3,13,TRBJ1-2,NA,TGTGCCATCAGTGAGTCTGGGGTTAGCGGCTACACCTTC,CAISESGVSGYTF
TRBD2,TRBV5-1,16,TRBJ2-3,NA,TGCGCCAGCAGCCCGGGGGAGCTAGCGGGAGCAGATACGCAGTATTTT,CASSPGELAGADTQYF
NA,TRBV27,15,TRBJ2-3,few,TGTGCCAGCAGTGCCCACTGGGCTAGCACAGATACGCAGTATTTT,CASSAHWASTDTQYF
NA,TRBV7-9,15,TRBJ2-5,NA,TGTGCCAGCAGCTTAGTGTCGGCCGGCCAAGAGACCCAGTACTTC,CASSLVSAGQETQYF
NA,TRBV6-5,11,TRBJ2-7,few,TGTGCCAGCAAGACCCACCGCGAGCAGTACTTC,CASKTHREQYF
NA,TRBV7-6,13,TRBJ2-7,NA,TGTGCCAGCAGCTTAACTAACCTTCGGGAGCAGTACTTC,CASSLTNLREQYF
NA,TRBV7-6,14,TRBJ2-7,NA,TGTGCCAGCAGCTTAACTCAGCTTACCTACGAGCAGTACTTC,CASSLTQLTYEQYF
TRBD2,TRBV29-1,15,TRBJ2-5,NA,TGCAGCCTCGGGACTAGCGGCCGGTACCAAGAGACCCAGTACTTC,CSLGTSGRYQETQYF
NA,TRBV20-1,15,TRBJ2-6,NA,TGCAGTGCTAGAAGCATAGATGCTGGGGCCAACGTCCTGACTTTC,CSARSIDAGANVLTF
TRBD1,TRBV29-1,14,TRBJ2-2,NA,TGCAGCGTTGATTTCCAGGGGGTGGGCGGGGAGCTGTTTTTT,CSVDFQGVGGELFF
TRBD2,TRBV28,15,TRBJ2-3,NA,TGTGCCAGCAGTTTAGCGGGGGATAACACAGATACGCAGTATTTT,CASSLAGDNTDTQYF
NA,TRBV7-2,13,TRBJ1-3,NA,TGTGCCAGCAGCGGCGGCTCTGGAAACACCATATATTTT,CASSGGSGNTIYF
TRBD1,TRBV20-1,15,TRBJ2-7,few,TGCAGTGCCTCGAATCCGGGACAGGGAACCTACGAGCAGTACTTC,CSASNPGQGTYEQYF
NA,TRBV10-3,15,TRBJ2-3,NA,TGTGCCATCAGTGAAGGGAGGGGGAGCACAGATACGCAGTATTTT,CAISEGRGSTDTQYF
NA,TRBV10-3,14,TRBJ1-6,NA,TGTGCCATCAGTGAGTCAGGGAGATACTCACCCCTCCACTTT,CAISESGRYSPLHF
NA,TRBV12-3/TRBV12-4,15,TRBJ2-7,NA,TGTGCCAGCAGTTTCCGGGGGGCCGGGAACGACGAGCAGTACTTC,CASSFRGAGNDEQYF
TRBD1,TRBV15,18,TRBJ2-2,many,TGTGCCACCAGCGATCCGGACAGGGGCAAAAGTAACACCGGGGAGCTGTTTTTT,CATSDPDRGKSNTGELFF
NA,TRBV7-9,17,TRBJ2-7,few,TGTGCCAGCAGCTTAGGGGGACAGTGGAGCGGGAGCTACGAGCAGTACTTC,CASSLGGQWSGSYEQYF
TRBD2,TRBV20-1,16,TRBJ2-7,few,TGCAGTGCTAGGGGGGGAGTGGCGGGAGAATCCTACGAGCAGTACTTC,CSARGGVAGESYEQYF
TRBD1,TRBV7-9,16,TRBJ2-3,few,TGTGCCAGCAGGACCGGGACAGGCGACCTCACAGATACGCAGTATTTT,CASRTGTGDLTDTQYF
NA,TRBV7-9,13,TRBJ1-5,NA,TGTGCCAGCAGCCCAGGACCCGAATGGGCCCAGCATTTT,CASSPGPEWAQHF
NA,TRBV2,13,TRBJ2-3,NA,TGTGCCAGCAGTTTGATAGTAGCCGATACGCAGTATTTT,CASSLIVADTQYF
TRBD2,TRBV6-5,14,TRBJ2-1,NA,TGTGCCAGCAGATTGGGGACTAGTAGGGATGAGCAGTTCTTC,CASRLGTSRDEQFF
NA,TRBV20-1,14,TRBJ2-3,few,TGCAGTGCTAGACAGGGATCCGCAACAGATACGCAGTATTTT,CSARQGSATDTQYF
NA,TRBV5-1,15,TRBJ1-5,NA,TGCGCCAGCAGCCCGACAGGTCATAGCAATCAGCCCCAGCATTTT,CASSPTGHSNQPQHF
TRBD1,TRBV4-2,14,TRBJ2-7,many,TGTGCCAGCAGCCAGGGCCCGACAGGGGCCGAGCAGTACTTC,CASSQGPTGAEQYF
TRBD1,TRBV3-1,14,TRBJ1-2,NA,TGTGCCAGCAGTGGCGGAGGGGGCCGTTATGGCTACACCTTC,CASSGGGGRYGYTF
NA,TRBV6-4,16,TRBJ1-4,many,TGTGCCAGCAGTGACCAACAAAGGGACGTGGATGAAAAACTGTTTTTT,CASSDQQRDVDEKLFF
TRBD2,TRBV18,15,TRBJ2-1,few,TGTGCCAGCTCACCGACTAGCGGGGGCCCTTCAGGGCAGTTCTTC,CASSPTSGGPSGQFF
NA,TRBV20-1,13,TRBJ1-4,few,TGCAGTGCTAGCCGGGGACTAAATGAAAAACTGTTTTTT,CSASRGLNEKLFF